This TCR beta chain is from a study of blood T cell repertoires in COVID-19 (dated by TCRdb to about 2020). Study-level background: Samples covering the acute and convalescent phases of COVID-19 were provided by collaborators in the United States, Italy and Spain. The sample metadata nearly always contained a de-identified subject ID, COVID-19 status, age in years and sex. The samples were drawn from two sources: the first 160 participants of the ongoing ImmuneRACE study, and 1,200 or so subjects contributed by 6 global collaborators. The repertoires were released in a freely available public database meant as a resource for research on the immune response to SARS-CoV-2. The prospective study material was composed of cDNA or gDNA derived from T cells, B-cell-depleted T cells, or PBMCs. The dataset comprised deeply sampled blood TCRbeta repertoires from subjects exposed to, actively infected with, or recovered from COVID-19. Where available, HLA class I and class II types were obtained from metadata supplied by the sample provider rather than from assay-based typing. Findings and caveats that apply to the study as a whole: The quantity of clinical and demographic metadata differed by source and by participant and was supplied without curation.

This clone was picked up a small number of times. Its binding antigen is unknown. Nothing much larger sits one base from this clone, and base qualities are not available. TCRbeta CDR3 regions were amplified from genomic DNA by means of the immunoSEQ Assay, a bias-controlled multiplex PCR. The original methods were these. Nucleated cell counts per sample were estimated from amplification of reference gene primers within the assay. To quantify the absolute abundance of each unique TCRbeta CDR3 rearrangement, sequence reads were collapsed and filtered. For each sample, productive Simpson clonality was calculated by taking the square root of Simpson's diversity index across productive rearrangements. The table was pulled from immuneACCESS by TCRdb, which kept in-frame rearrangements only. Such tables lose some clones; where checked, under half of the loss comes from unresolved V genes, and the rest has no known cause. The DNA gave D and trimming, while V, J and clone size come from that table. Recorded for this sample are 95,000 to 120,000 clones; roughly 88% of them occurred a single time. The ten largest clones add up to roughly 8.1% of the sample.

Samples from volunteer blood donors who had recovered from COVID-19 were contributed by a second Seattle source. Whole blood was collected in K2EDTA tubes by collaborating institutions according to the institutions' own protocols. Collaborator samples were shipped for TCRbeta analysis as frozen whole blood, isolated PBMCs, or DNA extracted from either sample type. The CDR3 runs 17 residues from the cysteine to the phenylalanine. Only CDR3 DNA is held: 51 bases, read in frame from base 1. Trimming costs V 3 bases and J 7 bases, and their ends lie 24 bases apart. The CDR1 and CDR2 encoded by the germline V gene are KGHSH and LQKENI.

The TCR sequence derives from a woman aged 70-85 years who had recovered from COVID-19. The source material was peripheral blood. The rearrangement joined TRBV18 to TRBJ1-2; matching of 5 bases hints at TRBD1 as the D gene. The nucleotide sequence reads TGTGCCAGCTCACCGAACACCCATCGGCAGGGTCTCCGTGGCTACACCTTC. Its product reads: CASSPNTHRQGLRGYTF.